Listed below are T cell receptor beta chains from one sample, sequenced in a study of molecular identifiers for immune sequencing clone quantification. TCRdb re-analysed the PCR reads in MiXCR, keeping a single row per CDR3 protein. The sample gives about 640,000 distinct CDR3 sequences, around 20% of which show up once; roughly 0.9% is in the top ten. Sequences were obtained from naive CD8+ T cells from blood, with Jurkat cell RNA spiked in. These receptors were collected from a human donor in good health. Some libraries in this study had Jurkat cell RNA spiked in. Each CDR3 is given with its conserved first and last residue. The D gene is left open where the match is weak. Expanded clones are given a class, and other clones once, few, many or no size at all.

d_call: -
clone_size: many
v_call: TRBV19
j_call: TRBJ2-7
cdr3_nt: TGTGCCAGTAGTATCGCCCGGGGGCTAGACGAGCAGTACTTC
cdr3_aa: CASSIARGLDEQYF

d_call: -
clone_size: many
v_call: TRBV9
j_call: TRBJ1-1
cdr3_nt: TGTGCCAGCAGCGCAGACGGACAGACCAACACTGAAGCTTTCTTT
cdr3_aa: CASSADGQTNTEAFF

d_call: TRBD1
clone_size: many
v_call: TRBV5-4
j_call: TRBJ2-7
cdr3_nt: TGTGCCAGCAGCTTGTGGGACAGGGGCCACGAGCAGTACTTC
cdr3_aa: CASSLWDRGHEQYF

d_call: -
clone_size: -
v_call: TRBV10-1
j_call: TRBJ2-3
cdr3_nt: TGCGCCAGCAGTGACATTCTTGGGGCGGGCACAGATACGCAGTATTTT
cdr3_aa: CASSDILGAGTDTQYF

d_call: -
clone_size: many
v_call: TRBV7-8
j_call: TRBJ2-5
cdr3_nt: TGTGCCAGCAGCTCACCGGGACCCGGGCAAGAGACCCAGTACTTC
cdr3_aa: CASSSPGPGQETQYF

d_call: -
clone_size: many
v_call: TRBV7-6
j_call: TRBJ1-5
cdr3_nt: TGTGCCAGCAGTTTTGGTAGCAATCAGCCCCAGCATTTT
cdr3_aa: CASSFGSNQPQHF

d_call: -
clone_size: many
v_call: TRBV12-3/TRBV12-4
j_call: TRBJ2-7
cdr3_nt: TGTGCCAGCAGTTTAGCCGGGACCCTCCCCGCGGACGAGCAGTACTTC
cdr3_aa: CASSLAGTLPADEQYF

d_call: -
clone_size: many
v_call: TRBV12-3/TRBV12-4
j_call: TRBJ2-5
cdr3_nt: TGTGCCAGCGCCGCGACCGGGACCAACCAAGAGACCCAGTACTTC
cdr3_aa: CASAATGTNQETQYF

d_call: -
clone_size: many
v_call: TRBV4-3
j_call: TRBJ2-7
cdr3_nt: TGCGCCAGCAGCCAAGATTTTGGTTACGAGCAGTACTTC
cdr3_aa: CASSQDFGYEQYF

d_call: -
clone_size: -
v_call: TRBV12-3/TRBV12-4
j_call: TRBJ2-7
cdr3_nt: TGTGCCTGCACCGCCACAGATACCTACGAGCAGTACTTC
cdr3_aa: CACTATDTYEQYF

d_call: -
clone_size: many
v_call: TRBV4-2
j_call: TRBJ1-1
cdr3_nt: TGTGCCAGCAGCCAAGATGGGGTCGAAGGGGATGAAGCTTTCTTT
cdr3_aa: CASSQDGVEGDEAFF

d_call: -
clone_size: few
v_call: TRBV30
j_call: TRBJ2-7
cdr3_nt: TGTGCCTGGAGTGTAATGCCGGGAGCCTCCTACGAGCAGTACTTC
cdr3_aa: CAWSVMPGASYEQYF

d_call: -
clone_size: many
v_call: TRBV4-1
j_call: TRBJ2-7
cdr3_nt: TGCGCCAGCAGCCAGAGGGACATCTCCTACGAGCAGTACTTC
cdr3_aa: CASSQRDISYEQYF

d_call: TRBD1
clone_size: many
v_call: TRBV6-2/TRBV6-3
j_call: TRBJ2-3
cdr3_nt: TGTGCCAGCAGTGCCCCGGGACAGAGCCGCACAGATACGCAGTATTTT
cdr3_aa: CASSAPGQSRTDTQYF

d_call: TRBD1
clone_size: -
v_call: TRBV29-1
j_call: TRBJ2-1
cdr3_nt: TGCAGCGTTAGGGGGACAGGGTTTGAGCAGTTCTTC
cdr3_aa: CSVRGTGFEQFF

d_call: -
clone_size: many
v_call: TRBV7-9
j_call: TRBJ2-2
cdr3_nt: TGTGCCAGCAGAGTGACAGGGAACACCGGGGAGCTGTTTTTT
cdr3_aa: CASRVTGNTGELFF

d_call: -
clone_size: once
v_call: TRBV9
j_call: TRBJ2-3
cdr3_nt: TGTGCCAGCAGCGTCGGGGGTCCAGATACGCGGTATTTT
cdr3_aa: CASSVGGPDTRYF

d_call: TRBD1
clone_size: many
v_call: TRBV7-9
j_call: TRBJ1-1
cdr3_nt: TGTGCCAGCAGCGCACTTCTACAGGGGAGGACTGAAGCTTTCTTT
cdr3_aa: CASSALLQGRTEAFF

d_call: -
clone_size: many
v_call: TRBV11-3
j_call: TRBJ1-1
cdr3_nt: TGTGCCAGCAGCCCCAGGATGGGAACTGAAGCTTTCTTT
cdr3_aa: CASSPRMGTEAFF

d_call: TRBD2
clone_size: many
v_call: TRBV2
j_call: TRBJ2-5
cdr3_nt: TGTGCCAGCAGCGGGGCTCCCGGGACTAGCGGGATTGGGGCGGAGACCCAGTACTTC
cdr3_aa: CASSGAPGTSGIGAETQYF

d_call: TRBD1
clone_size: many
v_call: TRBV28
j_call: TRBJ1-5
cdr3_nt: TGTGCCAGCAGTGGACAGGGGGGATATCAGCCCCAGCATTTT
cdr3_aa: CASSGQGGYQPQHF

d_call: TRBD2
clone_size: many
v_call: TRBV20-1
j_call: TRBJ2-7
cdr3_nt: TGCAGTGCTAATAGCGGGGGGCGCTCCTACGAGCAGTACTTC
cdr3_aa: CSANSGGRSYEQYF

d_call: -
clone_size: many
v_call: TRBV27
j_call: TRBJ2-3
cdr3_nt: TGTGCCAGCAGTTTAGGTCCTGGGGGAAGCACAGATACGCAGTATTTT
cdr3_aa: CASSLGPGGSTDTQYF

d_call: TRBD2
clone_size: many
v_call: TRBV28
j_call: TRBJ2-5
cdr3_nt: TGTGCCAGCAGTTTATCAGGGACTAGCAGAGAGACCCAGTACTTC
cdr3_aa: CASSLSGTSRETQYF

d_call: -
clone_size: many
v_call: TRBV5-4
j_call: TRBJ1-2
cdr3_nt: TGTGCCAGCAGCTTGCAGGGATCGGCCTATGGCTACACCTTC
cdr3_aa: CASSLQGSAYGYTF